The 4 T cell receptor beta chains in this list originate from one sample, sequenced in a study of T cells after yellow fever vaccination (dated by TCRdb to about 2019). Libraries were made using 5' RACE. Sequencing used an Illumina NovaSeq 6000. TCRdb ran its own pipeline on the public reads, namely fastp trimming at Q25 and MiXCR clone calling, and kept in-frame beta chains. CDR3 protein sequences are deduplicated, and each keeps its most common genes and DNA. In all, the sample holds some 350,000 distinct CDR3 sequences, and approximately 4.2% of those were seen once. In total, the top ten clones hold 20% to 25% of the sample. Sample treatment or condition, as interpreted from the label and publication: live attenuated yellow fever vaccine strain. Sequencing was performed on PBMCs, taken 5 days after the yellow fever booster vaccination. All receptors come from a young man who received the YFV17D yellow fever vaccine.

This clonotype showed up many times. The CDR3 loop reads CSARGRAGNQETQYF. CDR3 coding DNA: TGCAGTGCTAGAGGGCGAGCGGGGAACCAAGAGACCCAGTACTTC. V is TRBV20-1 and J is TRBJ2-5; 7 bases line up with TRBD2. Losses at the gene ends were 1 base for V and 0 bases for J; bases not matched to a gene: 5. CDR1 DFQATT and CDR2 SNEGSKA come from the germline V gene (reference sequence). This CDR3 spans 15 amino acids.

This clonotype was found many times. The chain employs TRBV5-6 and TRBJ2-1; 10 nucleotides line up with TRBD2. Germline V lookup: CDR1 SGHDT, CDR2 YYEEEE. The length of the CDR3 is 20 residues. The V segment lost 3 bases and the J segment 1 base; nucleotides outside the gene matches: 16. CDR3 coding DNA: TGTGCCAGCAGCTCGATGTTCGGCGGTAGCGGGGGGCCTTCCTACAATGAGCAGTTCTTC. It translates to CASSSMFGGSGGPSYNEQFF.

This clonotype was seen a few times. The V and J genes are TRBV6-2 or TRBV6-3 and TRBJ2-5; D ambiguous. Deletions cut 4 bases from V and 5 bases from J, with 11 bases between. Per the germline V gene, CDR1 is MNHEY and CDR2 is SVGEGT. The CDR3 covers 13 residues. Here the CDR3 DNA reads TGTGCCAGCAGTTGGGTGGTTATGGAGACCCAGTACTTC. It is translated as CASSWVVMETQYF.

This clonotype was seen more than once but under ten times. The chain has TRBV5-1 and TRBJ2-5; 9 nucleotides line up with TRBD1. Looked up from germline, CDR1 is SGHRS and CDR2 is YFSETQ. The V and J ends lost 6 bases and 5 bases, in that order; junction bases with no gene match: 11. The CDR3 covers 15 residues. The DNA for the CDR3 is TGCGCCAGCACGATAAAGCCGACAGGGGGGGAGACCCAGTACTTC. Protein product: CASTIKPTGGETQYF.